These 3 T cell receptor beta chains originate from one sample sequenced in a study of vaccination and CD4 T cells after COVID-19. Treatment specified: roughly nine-day PBMC culture with coronavirus spike peptide pools or control peptides (ViraFEST assay). An unexposed donor provided the CD4+ T cells, which were collected before the COVID-19 pandemic (2011-2018). These receptors have no identified antigens. The Oncomine TCR Beta short-read assay was applied to DNA of cultured CD4+ T cells. Genomic DNA was isolated from cultured CD4+ T cells. TCRdb reanalysed the PCR reads using MiXCR and keeps one entry per CDR3 protein. The table shows several thousand distinct CDR3 sequences, with approximately 38% occurring only once. Sequencing was performed on CD4+ T cells from blood, cultured in vitro. The receptors were gathered from a human donor in good health.

This clonotype was seen a few times. This chain uses TRBV20-1 with TRBJ2-1; TRBD1 is a possible D gene (6 bases). The CDR3 spans 15 residues. CDR1 is DFQATT and CDR2 is SNEGSKA in the germline V gene (reference sequence). V was clipped by 6 bases and J by 10 bases, with 25 bases between them. CDR3 in DNA: TGCAGTGCCGGGGTGTCGGGACAAGAGCTTCGAGAGCAGTTCTTC. Encoded protein: CSAGVSGQELREQFF.

This clonotype was picked up a small number of times. In DNA, the CDR3 is TGCAGTGCTCCAGGGACAGGAATAGATACGCAGTATTTT. Amino acid sequence: CSAPGTGIDTQYF. The rearrangement uses TRBV20-1 and TRBJ2-3; 8 bases match TRBD1. This CDR3 spans 13 amino acids. Germline V gene sequence: CDR1 DFQATT, CDR2 SNEGSKA (reference sequence). The trim removed 5 bases at V and 5 bases at J, leaving 6 bases unmatched.

CDR3 protein: CASDSEFYEQYF. The CDR3 bases are TGTGCCAGCGACAGCGAATTCTACGAGCAGTACTTC. The genes are TRBV2 and TRBJ2-7; tentative D call: TRBD1 (5 bases). Germline V lookup: CDR1 SNHLY, CDR2 FYNNEI. Trimming pared 8 bases from V and 3 bases from J, leaving 11 bases between. The CDR3 contains 12 residues.